This T cell receptor (beta chain) was sequenced in a study of cytomegalovirus exposure and HLA in healthy donors. J was trimmed by 5 bases and V by 6 bases; bases with no gene match: 10. CDR3 length equals 15 residues. Germline values: CDR1 MNHNS, CDR2 SASEGT. The PCR ran on 60 Vbeta and 13 Jbeta primers. Profiled with immunoSEQ multiplex PCR; TCRdb holds only in-frame clones, not every one. The sample consists of more than 150,000 clones, over 60% of them appearing once. A few counts support this clone. The sequenced sample was PBMCs. The sequence was obtained from a man between 18 and 35 years old in good health and CMV-seronegative. The chain employs TRBV6-1 and TRBJ2-7; 10 positions match TRBD1. The CDR3, as DNA: TGTGCCAGCAGAAAGGCTGGGACAGGGGTCCACGAGCAGTACTTC. Its protein product is CASRKAGTGVHEQYF.